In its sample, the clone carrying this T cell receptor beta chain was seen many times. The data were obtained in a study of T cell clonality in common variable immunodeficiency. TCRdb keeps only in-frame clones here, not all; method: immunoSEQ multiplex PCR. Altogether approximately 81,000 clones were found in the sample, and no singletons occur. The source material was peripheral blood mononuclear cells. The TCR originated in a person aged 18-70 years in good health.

The CDR3 DNA, read in part, is TGTGCCAGCAGTATGACAGGGATAACCAAAAACATT. It encodes CASSMTGITKNI. The CDR3 as a whole reads CASSMTGITKNIQYF. The chain couples TRBV6-2 or TRBV6-3 to TRBJ2-4, with 7 bases that match TRBD1. Read sequence stops 3 residues before the CDR3 end, and the germline J gene provides the missing end. Losses at the gene ends were 5 bases for V and 2 bases for J; bases not matched to a gene: 6. Germline CDR1 is MNHEY and CDR2 is SVGEGT. The length of the CDR3 is 15 residues.